This TCR beta chain was retrieved from a study of T cell repertoires in cytomegalovirus infection. Study background: Well-studied HLA-B-restricted epitopes and recently identified HLA-C-restricted epitopes of CMV were both used in the study. TCR beta signatures that were public indicated CMV infection and matching HLA type. Study-wide results and limits: Pooled public TCR beta family frequency picked out CMV carriers with the relevant HLA. CMV-specific TCR beta clonotypes restricted by HLA-C dominated the ex vivo response.

Trimming cost V 5 bases and J 10 bases; bases outside gene matches: 8. The CDR3 runs 13 residues. Germline CDR1 SGHTA, CDR2 FQGNSA. This clonotype has more than one count but fewer than ten. Its cognate antigen is unknown. TCRdb used MiXCR to reprocess the reads, holding one entry per CDR3 protein. The data show hundreds of thousands of distinct CDR3 sequences, around 32% seen once. The source is a human donor in good health (CMV status not recorded). Some clones in this sample may be carry-over from other donors' samples. The sample was cultured PBMCs, taken from culture after CMV antigen stimulation. V and J are TRBV7-2 and TRBJ1-5, with 7 nucleotides matching TRBD1. This CDR3 reads CASSPSNRGPQHF. For the CDR3, the DNA is TGTGCCAGCAGCCCGTCTAACAGGGGTCCCCAGCATTTT.